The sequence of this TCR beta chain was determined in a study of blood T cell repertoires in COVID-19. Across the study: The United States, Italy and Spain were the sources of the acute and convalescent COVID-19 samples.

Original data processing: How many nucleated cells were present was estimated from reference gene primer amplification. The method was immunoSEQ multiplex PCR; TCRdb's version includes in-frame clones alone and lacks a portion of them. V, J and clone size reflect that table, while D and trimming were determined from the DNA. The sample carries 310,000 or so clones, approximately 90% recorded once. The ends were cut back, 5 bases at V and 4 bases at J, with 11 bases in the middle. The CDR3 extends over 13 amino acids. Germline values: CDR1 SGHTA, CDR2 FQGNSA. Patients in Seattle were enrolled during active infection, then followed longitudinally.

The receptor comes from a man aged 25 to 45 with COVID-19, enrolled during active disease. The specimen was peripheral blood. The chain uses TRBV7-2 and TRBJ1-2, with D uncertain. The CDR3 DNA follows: TGTGCCAGCAGCCCCGGCAGGCCCTATGGCTACACCTTC. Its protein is CASSPGRPYGYTF.